This entry concerns a single TCR beta chain. This specimen comes from a study of blood T cell repertoires in COVID-19. Whole-study context: From the United States, Italy and Spain came samples of acute and convalescent COVID-19. Nucleic acid was either cDNA or gDNA, and it came from T cells, B-cell-depleted T cells, or PBMCs.

In the original workflow: Amplification from reference gene primers served as the basis for estimated nucleated cell counts. TCRdb's copy holds only in-frame clones and misses some; the assay was immunoSEQ multiplex PCR. The V and J calls and clone size are taken from that table; D and trimming were inferred from the DNA. The sample records fewer than 300,000 clones, around 88% being singletons. Trimming cost V 7 bases and J 2 bases; bases outside gene matches: 7. The germline V gene has CDR1 GTSNPN and CDR2 SVGIG (reference sequence). This CDR3 region has 13 residues. This chain connects TRBV30 to TRBJ2-7; 8 bases are shared with TRBD1. Specimen: peripheral blood. The TCR was taken from a man older than 75 with acute or convalescent COVID-19. In DNA form, the CDR3 reads TGTGCCTCGTTAGGGGGACAGGCCTACGAGCAGTACTTC. Translating gives CASLGGQAYEQYF. The full variable domain, with the rest looked up from reference TRBV30 and TRBJ2-7, is SQTIHQWPATLVQPVGSPLSLECTVEGTSNPNLYWYRQAAGRGLQLLFYSVGIGQISSEVPQNLSASRPQDRQFILSSKKLLLSDSGFYLCASLGGQAYEQYFGPGTRLTVT.